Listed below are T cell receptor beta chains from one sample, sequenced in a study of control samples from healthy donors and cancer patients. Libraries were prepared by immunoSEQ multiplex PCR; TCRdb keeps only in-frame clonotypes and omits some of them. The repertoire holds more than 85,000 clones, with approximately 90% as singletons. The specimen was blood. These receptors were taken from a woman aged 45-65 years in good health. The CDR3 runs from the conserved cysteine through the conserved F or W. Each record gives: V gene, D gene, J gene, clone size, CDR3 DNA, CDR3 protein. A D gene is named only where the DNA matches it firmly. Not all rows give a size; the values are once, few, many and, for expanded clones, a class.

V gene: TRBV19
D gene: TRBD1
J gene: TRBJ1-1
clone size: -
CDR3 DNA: TGTGCCAGTAGTCCTCGGACAGGGGGCTTCACTGAAGCTTTCTTT
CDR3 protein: CASSPRTGGFTEAFF

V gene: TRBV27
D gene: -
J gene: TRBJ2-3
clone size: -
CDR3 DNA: TGTGCCAGCAGTTCCAACAGGGAAGCCTCAGATACGCAGTATTTT
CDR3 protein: CASSSNREASDTQYF

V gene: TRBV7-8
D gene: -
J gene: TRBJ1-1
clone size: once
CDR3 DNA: TGTGCCAGCAGCTTAGGCCCCATGAACACTGAAGCTTTCTTT
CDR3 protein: CASSLGPMNTEAFF

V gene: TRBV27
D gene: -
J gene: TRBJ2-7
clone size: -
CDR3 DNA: TGTGCCAGCAGTTTAGGGGGGAGCATAAGCTCCTACGAGCAGTACTTC
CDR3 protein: CASSLGGSISSYEQYF

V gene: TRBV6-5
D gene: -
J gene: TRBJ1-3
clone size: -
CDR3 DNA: TGTGCCAGTCCGTCGGGGTTCGGAAACACCATATATTTT
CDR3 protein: CASPSGFGNTIYF

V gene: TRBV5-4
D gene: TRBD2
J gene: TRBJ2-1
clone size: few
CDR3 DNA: TGTGCCAGCAAAGCGACTAGCGGCAATGAGCAGTTCTTC
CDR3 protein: CASKATSGNEQFF

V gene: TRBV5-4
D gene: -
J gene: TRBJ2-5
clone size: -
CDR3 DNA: TGTGCCAGCAGCTTTAGTCCGGGCCTGATGGAGACCCAGTACTTC
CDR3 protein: CASSFSPGLMETQYF

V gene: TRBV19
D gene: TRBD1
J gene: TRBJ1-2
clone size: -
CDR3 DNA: TGTGCCAGTAGTACCGGGGACAGCAGCTATGGCTACACCTTC
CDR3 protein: CASSTGDSSYGYTF

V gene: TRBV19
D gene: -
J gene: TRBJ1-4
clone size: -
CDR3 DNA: TGTGCCAGTAGTCAAGGACATAATGAAAAACTGTTTTTT
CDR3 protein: CASSQGHNEKLFF

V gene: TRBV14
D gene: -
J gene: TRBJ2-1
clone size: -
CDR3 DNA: TGTGCCAGCAGCCGACAACTCTACAATGAGCAGTTCTTC
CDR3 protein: CASSRQLYNEQFF

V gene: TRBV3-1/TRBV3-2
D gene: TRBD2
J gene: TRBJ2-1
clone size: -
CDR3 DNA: TGTGCCAGCAGCCAAGGGGGCCTAGCGGGAGAACCAAGAGTTGAGCAGTTCTTC
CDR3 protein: CASSQGGLAGEPRVEQFF

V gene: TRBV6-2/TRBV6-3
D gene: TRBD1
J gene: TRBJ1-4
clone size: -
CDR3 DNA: TGTGCCAGCAGCCCCGGGACAGATAATGAAAAACTGTTTTTT
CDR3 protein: CASSPGTDNEKLFF

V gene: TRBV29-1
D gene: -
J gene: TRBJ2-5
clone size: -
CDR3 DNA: TGCAGCGTTGAAGGCAGGGGTGACCAAGAGACCCAGTACTTC
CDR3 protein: CSVEGRGDQETQYF

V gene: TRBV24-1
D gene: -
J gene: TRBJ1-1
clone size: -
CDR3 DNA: TGTGCCACCAGTGACGGGGCCTACACTGAAGCTTTCTTT
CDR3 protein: CATSDGAYTEAFF

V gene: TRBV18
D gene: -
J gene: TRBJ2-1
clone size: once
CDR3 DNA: TGTGCCAGCTCACCCGTCCGGGGGCCCCTCGACAATGAGCAGTTCTTC
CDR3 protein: CASSPVRGPLDNEQFF

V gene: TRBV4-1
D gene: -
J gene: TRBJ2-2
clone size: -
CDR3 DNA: TGCGCCAGCAGCCAAGAGGCTGGCAGAAACACCGGGGAGCTGTTTTTT
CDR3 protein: CASSQEAGRNTGELFF

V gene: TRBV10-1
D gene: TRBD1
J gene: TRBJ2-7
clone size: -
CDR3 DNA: TGCGCCAGCAGTGAGTCCGTGTCAGGGGGCTACGAGCAGTACTTC
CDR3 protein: CASSESVSGGYEQYF

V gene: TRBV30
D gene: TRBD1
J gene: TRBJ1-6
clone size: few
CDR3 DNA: TGTGCCTGGAGTCCCACTGGACAGGGAGGGTCTAATTCACCCCTCCACTTT
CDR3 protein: CAWSPTGQGGSNSPLHF

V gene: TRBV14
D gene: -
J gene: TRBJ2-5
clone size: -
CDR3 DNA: TGTGCCAGCAGCCAAGACCACTTGGGTGGGACCCAGTACTTC
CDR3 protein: CASSQDHLGGTQYF

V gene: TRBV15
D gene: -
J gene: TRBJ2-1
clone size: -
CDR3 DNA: TGTGCCACCTCCCGGGACTCCTTTTCGAATGAGCAGTTCTTC
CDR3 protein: CATSRDSFSNEQFF

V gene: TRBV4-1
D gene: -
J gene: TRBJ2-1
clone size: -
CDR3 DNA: TGCGCCAGCAGCCAACCAGAACAGAGCTCCTACAATGAGCAGTTCTTC
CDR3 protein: CASSQPEQSSYNEQFF

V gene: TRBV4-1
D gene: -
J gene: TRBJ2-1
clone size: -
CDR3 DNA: TGCGCCAGCAGCAAGCTAGCGCTTACCTACAATGAGCAGTTCTTC
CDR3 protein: CASSKLALTYNEQFF

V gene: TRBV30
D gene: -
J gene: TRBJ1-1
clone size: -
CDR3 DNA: TGTGCCTGGAGTCCCGACGCTGAAGCTTTCTTT
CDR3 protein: CAWSPDAEAFF

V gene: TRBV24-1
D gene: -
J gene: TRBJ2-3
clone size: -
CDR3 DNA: TGTGCCACCAGTGACCGGCTTGCGCAGTATTTT
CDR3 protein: CATSDRLAQYF

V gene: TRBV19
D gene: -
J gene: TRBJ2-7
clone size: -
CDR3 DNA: TGTGCCACCCGACAGCAGGGAAATTCCTACGAGCAGTACTTC
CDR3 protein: CATRQQGNSYEQYF

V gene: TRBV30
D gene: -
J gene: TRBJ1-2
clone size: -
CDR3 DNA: TGTGCCTGCTGTCAGGGAGACTATGGCTACACCTTC
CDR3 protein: CACCQGDYGYTF

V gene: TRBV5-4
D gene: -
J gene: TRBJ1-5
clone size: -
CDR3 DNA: TGTGCCAGCAGCTTTGATTTCAATCAGCCCCAGCATTTT
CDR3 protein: CASSFDFNQPQHF

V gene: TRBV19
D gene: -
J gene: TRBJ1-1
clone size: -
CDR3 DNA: TGTGCCAGTAGCAACAGCTTGAACACTGAAGCTTTCTTT
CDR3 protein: CASSNSLNTEAFF

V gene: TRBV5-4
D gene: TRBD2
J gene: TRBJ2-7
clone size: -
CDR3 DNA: TGTGCCAGCAGCTTACCTCTAGCGGGTCGTCTGGGGGAGCAGTACTTC
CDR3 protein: CASSLPLAGRLGEQYF

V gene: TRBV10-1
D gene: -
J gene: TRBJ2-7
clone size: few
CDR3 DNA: TGCGCCAGCAGTGATGGCGGGGAGCAGTACTTC
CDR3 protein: CASSDGGEQYF

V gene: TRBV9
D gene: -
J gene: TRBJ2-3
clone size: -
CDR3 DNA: TGTGCCAGCAGCGCCTACCAAAGCACAGATACGCAGTATTTT
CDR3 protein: CASSAYQSTDTQYF

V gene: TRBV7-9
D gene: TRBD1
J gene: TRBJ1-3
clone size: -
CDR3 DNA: TGTGCCAGCAGACGCCCGCCCGACAGGGCCCTTGGAAACACCATATATTTT
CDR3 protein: CASRRPPDRALGNTIYF

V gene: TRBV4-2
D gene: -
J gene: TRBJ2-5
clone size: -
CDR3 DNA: TGTGCCAGCAGCCAAGATCGGGAGACCCAGTACTTC
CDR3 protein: CASSQDRETQYF

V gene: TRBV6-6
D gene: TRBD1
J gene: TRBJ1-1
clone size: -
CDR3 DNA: TGTGCCAGCAGTTCCCCAGGGGGAGTAGTTGGAGCTTTCTTT
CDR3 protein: CASSSPGGVVGAFF

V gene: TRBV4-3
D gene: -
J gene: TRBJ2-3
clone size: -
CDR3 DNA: TGCGCCAGCAGCCAAGGGGCCAGGGGCGCAGATACGCAGTATTTT
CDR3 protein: CASSQGARGADTQYF

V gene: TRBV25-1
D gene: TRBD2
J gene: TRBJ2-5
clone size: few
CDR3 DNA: TGTGCCAGCAGTGAATTGGGTAGCGGGAGGGGAAAGACCCAGTACTTC
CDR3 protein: CASSELGSGRGKTQYF